A single sample gave rise to the 7 T cell receptor beta chains below, sequenced in a study of cytomegalovirus exposure and HLA in healthy donors. PCR was performed using 60 Vbeta and 13 Jbeta primers. TCRdb's copy holds only in-frame clones and misses some; the assay was immunoSEQ multiplex PCR. The sample yields roughly 150,000 clones, around 68% seen once. Sequencing was carried out using PBMCs. The receptors come from a man aged 30 to 45 in good health and CMV-seropositive.

This chain uses TRBV7-9 with TRBJ2-3, with D perhaps matching TRBD2 (6 bases). V dropped 3 bases and J dropped 2 bases, with 21 bases sitting between them. CDR1 is SEHNR and CDR2 is FQNEAQ in the germline V gene (reference sequence). CDR3 size: 18 residues. In DNA form, the CDR3 reads TGTGCCAGCAGCTTGCCCCCCGGGACTGGAAGAATCACAGATACGCAGTATTTT. Amino acid sequence: CASSLPPGTGRITDTQYF. The full variable domain, in which reference TRBV7-9 and TRBJ2-3 provide the parts outside the CDR3, is DTGVSQNPRHKITKRGQNVTFRCDPISEHNRLYWYRQTLGQGPEFLTYFQNEAQLEKSRLLSDRFSAERPKGSFSTLEIQRTEQGDSAMYLCASSLPPGTGRITDTQYFGPGTRLTVL.

J is TRBJ2-2 and V is TRBV30; TRBD1 aligns across 10 bases. The CDR3 spans 18 residues. From germline, CDR1 is GTSNPN and CDR2 SVGIG (reference sequence). J was trimmed by 4 bases and V by 8 bases; bases with no gene match: 19. CDR3 in amino acids: CAVSADTGTGVGTGELFF. The CDR3, as DNA: TGTGCCGTATCGGCTGATACCGGGACAGGGGTTGGCACCGGGGAGCTGTTTTTT.

The sample holds a few counts of this clone. The genes are TRBV7-2 and TRBJ1-1; 7 bases map to TRBD1. Looked up from germline, CDR1 is SGHTA and CDR2 is FQGNSA. The length of the CDR3 is 14 residues. Losses at the gene ends were 2 bases for V and 3 bases for J; bases not matched to a gene: 3. CDR3 amino acids: CASSLSQGYTEAFF. The CDR3 coding sequence is TGTGCCAGCAGCTTATCACAGGGGTACACTGAAGCTTTCTTT.

This clone was seen a few times. The chain joins TRBV5-1 to TRBJ2-3, with TRBD2 matching over 10 bases. The CDR3 spans 15 residues. Trimming cost V 3 bases and J 6 bases; bases outside gene matches: 7. In germline, CDR1 is SGHRS, CDR2 YFSETQ. CDR3 coding DNA: TGCGCCAGCAGCTCAGAGACTAGCGGGCTGGATACGCAGTATTTT. Its protein product is CASSSETSGLDTQYF.

The chain uses TRBV30 and TRBJ1-1; TRBD1 matches at 8 bases. The CDR3 is 13 amino acids. Per germline, CDR1 GTSNPN and CDR2 SVGIG (reference sequence). Unmatched junction bases numbered 3, after V lost 5 bases and J lost 1 base. The DNA for the CDR3 is TGTGCCTGGGGCGGACAGGGGAACACTGAAGCTTTCTTT. Protein: CAWGGQGNTEAFF.

The genes are TRBV18 and TRBJ1-1, with D uncertain. The CDR3 is made up of 12 amino acids. Trimming removed 5 bases at V and 5 bases at J, with 9 bases between. The V gene's germline CDR1 is KGHSH and CDR2 LQKENI. CDR3 in amino acids: CASSARETEAFF. CDR3 sequence (DNA): TGTGCCAGCTCAGCCCGGGAGACTGAAGCTTTCTTT.

The chain couples TRBV5-1 to TRBJ2-7; 7 bases are shared with TRBD1. This CDR3 contains 14 residues. Trimming cost V 4 bases and J 3 bases; bases outside gene matches: 7. The V gene's germline CDR1 is SGHRS and CDR2 YFSETQ. CDR3 loop: CASSRGQVGYEQYF. The CDR3 DNA reads TGCGCCAGCAGCAGGGGGCAGGTGGGCTACGAGCAGTACTTC.